This TCR beta chain was recovered during a study of blood T cell repertoires in COVID-19. In the original analysis: Estimates of nucleated cell counts were drawn from the amplification of reference gene primers. The assay was immunoSEQ multiplex PCR, and TCRdb's table has in-frame clones only and misses some. Clone size and the V and J calls come from that table; the DNA yielded D and trimming. The table has fewer than 300,000 clones, 81% seen once. CDR1 is LGHDT and CDR2 is YNNKEL in the germline V gene (reference sequence). The CDR3 is made up of 13 amino acids. V lost 2 bases to trimming and J lost 2 bases, with 7 bases between them.

Input material: peripheral blood. The sequence was collected from an older woman with active or convalescent COVID-19. V is TRBV3-1 (or the pseudogene TRBV3-2) and J is TRBJ2-7, with D perhaps matching TRBD1 (5 bases). The CDR3 nucleotides are TGTGCCAGCAGCCAAAGCAGGGCCTACGAGCAGTACTTC. Its translation is CASSQSRAYEQYF.